The T cell receptor (beta chain) described here comes from a study of tumor and adjacent non-tumor tissue in lung cancer. Study at large: There were around 11 adenocarcinoma, a couple of squamous cell carcinoma and 1 small cell lung cancer cases.

CDR3 length: 15 residues. Trimming stripped 3 bases from V and 2 bases from J, with 11 bases between. Germline V gene sequence: CDR1 ENHRY, CDR2 SYGVKD. The template was RNA from unsorted bulk tissue. This non-tumor lung sample came from over 3 cm beyond the tumor edge. This clonotype occurred many times. A modified ARM-PCR protocol with three rounds of nested PCR amplified TCRbeta. TCRdb re-called the multiplex PCR reads with MiXCR, one entry per CDR3 protein. The table has some 80,000 distinct CDR3 sequences, 76% seen once. This receptor was identified in a man between 70 and 80 years old with non-small cell lung cancer. The sequenced material came from distant non-tumor lung tissue. This chain uses TRBV10-3 with TRBJ2-1; D is unclear. The CDR3 is CAISDMAVTYNEQFF. In DNA, the CDR3 is TGTGCCATCAGTGATATGGCTGTAACCTACAATGAGCAGTTCTTC.